One sample yielded the 2 T cell receptor beta chains listed below, sequenced in a study of neurological immune-mediated disorders. TCRdb reprocessed the 5' RACE reads via MiXCR and lists one record per CDR3 protein. The sample lists 20,000 to 25,000 distinct CDR3 sequences, about 12% seen once, with over 10% in the top ten. The sample comprised PBMCs. The receptors stem from a woman between 55 and 75 years old with HTLV-1-associated myelopathy (HAM/TSP).

There are many counts of this clonotype. This chain links TRBV5-1 with TRBJ2-5; 10 bases line up with TRBD1. Per the germline V gene, CDR1 is SGHRS and CDR2 is YFSETQ. V shed 4 bases and J 5 bases; nucleotides not matched to a gene: 5. CDR3 length: 14 amino acids. As DNA, the CDR3 is TGCGCCAGCAGCGATCGACAGGGGGCTGAGACCCAGTACTTC. It codes for CASSDRQGAETQYF. Full variable domain (missing parts from reference TRBV5-1 and TRBJ2-5): KAGVTQTPRYLIKTRGQQVTLSCSPISGHRSVSWYQQTPGQGLQFLFEYFSETQRNKGNFPGRFSGRQFSNSRSEMNVSTLELGDSALYLCASSDRQGAETQYFGPGTRLLVL.

This clonotype has a count of ten or more. The rearrangement uses TRBV6-5 and TRBJ1-1, with TRBD1 as a possible D gene (5 bases). This CDR3 contains 16 residues. V lost 2 bases, J lost 2 bases, and 15 bases lay in between. Germline assignment: CDR1 MNHEY and CDR2 SVGAGI. The CDR3 loop reads CASSYGSGQGNTEAFF. CDR3 in DNA: TGTGCCAGCAGTTACGGGTCGGGGCAGGGCAACACTGAAGCTTTCTTT.